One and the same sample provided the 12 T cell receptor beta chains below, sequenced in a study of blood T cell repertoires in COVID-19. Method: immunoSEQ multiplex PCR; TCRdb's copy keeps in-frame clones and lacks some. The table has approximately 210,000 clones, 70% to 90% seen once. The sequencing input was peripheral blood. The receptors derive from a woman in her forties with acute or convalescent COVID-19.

CDR3 DNA sequence: TGCGCCAGCAGCCCGGGACAGGGGGGCTCCTACGAGCAGTACGTC. As protein: CASSPGQGGSYEQYV. V usage is TRBV5-1 and J usage is TRBJ2-7; 11 bases agree with TRBD1. With V trimmed by 4 bases and J by 0 bases, 3 bases remained unmatched. In germline, CDR1 is SGHRS, CDR2 YFSETQ. The CDR3 runs to 15 residues.

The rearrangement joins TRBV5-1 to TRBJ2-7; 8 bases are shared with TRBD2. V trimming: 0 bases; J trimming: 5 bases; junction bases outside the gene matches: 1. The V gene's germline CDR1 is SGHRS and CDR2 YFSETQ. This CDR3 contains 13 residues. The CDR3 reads CASSLAGGDEQYV. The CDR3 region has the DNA TGCGCCAGCAGCTTGGCCGGGGGGGACGAGCAGTACGTC.

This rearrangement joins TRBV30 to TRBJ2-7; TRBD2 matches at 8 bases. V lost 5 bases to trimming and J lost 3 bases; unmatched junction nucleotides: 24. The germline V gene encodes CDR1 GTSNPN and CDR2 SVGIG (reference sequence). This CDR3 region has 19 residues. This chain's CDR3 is CAWAPSQGGGPNMSYEQYV. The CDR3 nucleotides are TGTGCCTGGGCCCCCTCACAGGGCGGGGGGCCCAATATGAGCTACGAGCAGTACGTC.

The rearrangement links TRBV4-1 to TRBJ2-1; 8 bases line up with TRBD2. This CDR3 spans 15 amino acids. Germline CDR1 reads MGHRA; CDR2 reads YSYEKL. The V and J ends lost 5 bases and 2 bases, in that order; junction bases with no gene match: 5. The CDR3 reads CASSVLAETYNEQFF. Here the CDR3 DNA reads TGCGCCAGCAGCGTACTAGCGGAGACCTACAATGAGCAGTTCTTC.

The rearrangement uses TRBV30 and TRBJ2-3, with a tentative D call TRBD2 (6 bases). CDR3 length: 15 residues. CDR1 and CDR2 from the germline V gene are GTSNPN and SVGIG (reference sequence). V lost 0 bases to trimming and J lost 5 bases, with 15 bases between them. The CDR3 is CAWSVGGAKGDTQYF. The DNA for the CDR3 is TGTGCCTGGAGTGTAGGAGGGGCCAAGGGAGATACGCAGTATTTT.

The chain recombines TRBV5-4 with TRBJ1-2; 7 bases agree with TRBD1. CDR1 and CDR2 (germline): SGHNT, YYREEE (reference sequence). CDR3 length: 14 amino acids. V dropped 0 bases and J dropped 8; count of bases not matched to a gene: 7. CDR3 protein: CASSLGGGGQGYTF. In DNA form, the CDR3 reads TGTGCCAGCAGCTTGGGAGGGGGCGGTCAGGGCTACACCTTC.

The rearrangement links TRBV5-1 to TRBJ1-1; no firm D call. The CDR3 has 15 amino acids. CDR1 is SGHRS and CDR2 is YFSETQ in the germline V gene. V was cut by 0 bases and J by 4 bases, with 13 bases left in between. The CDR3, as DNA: TGCGCCAGCAGCTTGGGAGGGATGATGGCCACTGAAGCTTTCTTT. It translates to CASSLGGMMATEAFF. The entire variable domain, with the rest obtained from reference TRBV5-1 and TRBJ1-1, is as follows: KAGVTQTPRYLIKTRGQQVTLSCSPISGHRSVSWYQQTPGQGLQFLFEYFSETQRNKGNFPGRFSGRQFSNSRSEMNVSTLELGDSALYLCASSLGGMMATEAFFGQGTRLTVV.

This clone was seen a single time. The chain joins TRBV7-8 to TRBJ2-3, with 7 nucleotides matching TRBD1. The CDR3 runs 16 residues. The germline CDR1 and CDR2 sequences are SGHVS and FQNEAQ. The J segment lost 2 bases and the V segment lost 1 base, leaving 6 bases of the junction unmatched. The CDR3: CASSLDRGPYTDTQYF. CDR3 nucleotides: TGTGCCAGCAGCTTAGACAGGGGCCCCTACACAGATACGCAGTATTTT. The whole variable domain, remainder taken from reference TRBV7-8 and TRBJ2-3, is GAGVSQSPRYKVAKRGQDVALRCDPISGHVSLFWYQQALGQGPEFLTYFQNEAQLDKSGLPSDRFFAERPEGSVSTLKIQRTQQEDSAVYLCASSLDRGPYTDTQYFGPGTRLTVL.

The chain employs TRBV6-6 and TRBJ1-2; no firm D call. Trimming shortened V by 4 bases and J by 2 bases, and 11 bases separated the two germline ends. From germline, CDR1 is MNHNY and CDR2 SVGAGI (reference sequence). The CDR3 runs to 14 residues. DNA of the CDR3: TGTGCCAGCAGTTCGACCCAGGAAAACTATGGCTACACCTTC. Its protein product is CASSSTQENYGYTF.

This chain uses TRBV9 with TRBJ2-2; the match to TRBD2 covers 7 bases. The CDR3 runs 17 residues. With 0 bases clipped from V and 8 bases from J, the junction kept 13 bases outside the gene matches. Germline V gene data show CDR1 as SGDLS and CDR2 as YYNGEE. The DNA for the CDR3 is TGTGCCAGCAGCGTAGGAGGGAGGGCTGGCGGACCGGGGGAGCTGTTTTTT. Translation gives CASSVGGRAGGPGELFF.

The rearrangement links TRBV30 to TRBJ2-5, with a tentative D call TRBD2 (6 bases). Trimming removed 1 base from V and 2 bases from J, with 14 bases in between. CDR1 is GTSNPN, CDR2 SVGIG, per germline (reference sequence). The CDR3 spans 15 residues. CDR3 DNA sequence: TGTGCCTGGAGTGCGGGACTGGGGGTTCAAGAGACCCAGTACTTC. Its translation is CAWSAGLGVQETQYF.

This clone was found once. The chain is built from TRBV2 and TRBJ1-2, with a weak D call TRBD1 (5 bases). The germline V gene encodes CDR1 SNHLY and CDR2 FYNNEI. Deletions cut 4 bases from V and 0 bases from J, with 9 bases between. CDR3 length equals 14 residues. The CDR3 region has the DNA TGTGCCAGCAGTGGGACACGAGCTAACTATGGCTACACCTTC. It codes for CASSGTRANYGYTF.